Below, 18 T cell receptor beta chains from the same sample are listed, as sequenced in a study of tumor-infiltrating lymphocytes in primary liver carcinoma. The investigators made TCR beta cDNA from 400 to 550 ng total RNA, using a constant-region primer. Researchers made the TCR beta libraries by running three nested multiplex PCR rounds with slightly modified ARM-PCR. Each of the first two PCR rounds ran 9 to 11 cycles with TRBV1-TRBV30 forward and C-beta reverse primers. Via MiXCR, TCRdb re-called the multiplex PCR reads, giving one row per CDR3 protein. The sample gives approximately 340,000 distinct CDR3 sequences, 65% of which show up once; about 6% is in the top ten. Germline DNA was also extracted, and blood RNA derived from unsorted whole blood. The sample comprised peripheral blood. All receptors come from a man aged 35-49 years with primary liver carcinoma and hepatitis B virus infection.

Of note for this clonotype: A junction boundary mismatches the germline segment, possibly from a read error. The chain links TRBV11-1 to TRBJ1-1; no clear D gene. The germline gives CDR1 SGHAT, CDR2 FQDESV (reference sequence). The CDR3 extends over 13 amino acids. The DNA for the CDR3 is TGTGCCAGCAGCCACTGGCGGAACACTGATGCTTTCTTT. It codes for CASSHWRNTDAFF.

This clonotype was picked up one time. One end of the junction is discordant with germline, which a read error may explain. The rearrangement uses TRBV29-1 and TRBJ1-1; D gene unclear. The CDR3 runs to 13 residues. Germline loops: CDR1 SQVTM, CDR2 ANQGSEA. The CDR3 protein is CIVEREEGTEAFF. CDR3 DNA sequence: TGCATCGTTGAGAGGGAGGAGGGAACTGAAGCTTTCTTT.

This clonotype has only a few counts. This rearrangement joins TRBV6-2 or TRBV6-3 to TRBJ1-5; D is possibly TRBD1 (5 bases). The CDR3 sequence is 13 residues long. Trimming removed 7 bases from V and 0 bases from J, with 7 bases in between. Germline-derived CDR1 and CDR2 are MNHEY and SVGEGT. CDR3 bases: TGTGCCAGCACTGACAGTAGCAATCAGCCCCAGCATTTT. This codes for CASTDSSNQPQHF.

Points on this clonotype: A read error may account for a junction end that differs from germline. V is TRBV6-5 and J is TRBJ1-4, with 8 bases aligning to TRBD1. CDR3 length: 13 amino acids. Germline assignment: CDR1 MNHEY and CDR2 SVGAGI. The CDR3 bases are TGTCCCAGCAGTTACAGGGGGTACGAAAAACTGTTTTTT. Its translation is CPSSYRGYEKLFF.

This chain uses TRBV5-1 with TRBJ2-2; 7 bases line up with TRBD1. This CDR3 is built from 15 residues. Trimming cost V 3 bases and J 0 bases; bases outside gene matches: 2. The V gene's germline CDR1 is SGHRS and CDR2 YFSETQ. The CDR3 DNA reads TGCGCCAGCAGCTGGGACAGTCCGAACACCGGGGAGCTGTTTTTT. Translating it yields CASSWDSPNTGELFF.

Notes on this clonotype: A much larger clone differs from this one at a single base, so this may be a read error. J is TRBJ2-3 and V is TRBV6-5; D may be TRBD1 or TRBD2 (5 bases each). The CDR3 runs to 14 residues. Germline loops: CDR1 MNHEY, CDR2 SVGAGI. The CDR3 nucleotides are TGTGTCACTACCAGGGAGTATAGCACAGATACGCAGTATTTT. Its translation is CVTTREYSTDTQYF.

Remarks on this clonotype: Here the CDR3 omits its conserved ending phenylalanine or tryptophan, so a read error is the likely source. The V call is TRBV11-2, the J call TRBJ2-1; D possibly matches TRBD1 or TRBD2 (5 bases each). The CDR3 sequence is 16 residues long. CDR1 SGHAT and CDR2 FQNNGV come from the germline V gene. CDR3 in DNA: TGTGCGAGCAGCTTAGAAGGGACGGATCACTACAATGAGCAGTTCTAC. As protein: CASSLEGTDHYNEQFY.

This clonotype was observed a few times. CDR3 protein: CAISESRTTAGELFF. In nucleotides, the CDR3 is TGTGCCATCAGTGAGTCTAGGACTACTGCCGGGGAGCTGTTTTTT. V gene TRBV10-3 combines with J gene TRBJ2-2, with D possibly being TRBD2 (6 bases). The V and J ends lost 0 bases and 6 bases respectively, with 11 bases between them. The germline CDR1 and CDR2 sequences are ENHRY and SYGVKD. The CDR3 runs 15 residues.

The genes are TRBV6-5 and TRBJ2-7; TRBD2 might be the D (7 bases). The CDR3 runs to 13 residues. Germline assignment: CDR1 MNHEY and CDR2 SVGAGI. The V and J ends lost 8 bases and 3 bases respectively, with 14 bases between them. CDR3 protein: CASSYGGHYEQYF. The CDR3 DNA follows: TGTGCCAGCTCTTACGGGGGGCACTACGAGCAGTACTTC.

J is TRBJ2-7 and V is TRBV6-1; D is uncertain. The CDR3 length is 16 residues. Germline values: CDR1 MNHNS, CDR2 SASEGT. V was trimmed by 5 bases and J by 2 bases, leaving 19 bases between them. Here the CDR3 reads CASSLRPAETPYEQYF. CDR3 DNA sequence: TGTGCCAGCAGTCTCAGGCCTGCAGAAACTCCCTACGAGCAGTACTTC.

V is TRBV11-2 and J is TRBJ2-1; 8 positions agree with TRBD1. With 1 base clipped from V and 3 bases from J, the junction kept 5 bases outside the gene matches. Germline values: CDR1 SGHAT, CDR2 FQNNGV. CDR3 size: 16 residues. The DNA of the CDR3 is TGTGCCAGCAGCTTAGGAGCAGGGGGCCTCTACAATGAGCAGTTCTTC. This sequence encodes CASSLGAGGLYNEQFF. Full variable domain (missing parts from reference TRBV11-2 and TRBJ2-1): EAGVAQSPRYKIIEKRQSVAFWCNPISGHATLYWYQQILGQGPKLLIQFQNNGVVDDSQLPKDRFSAERLKGVDSTLKIQPAKLEDSAVYLCASSLGAGGLYNEQFFGPGTRLTVL.

In the case of this clonotype: Likely a read error: the CDR3 ends without its conserved phenylalanine or tryptophan. The gene calls are TRBV6-1 and TRBJ2-3; the match to TRBD1 covers 10 bases. The CDR3 loop spans 15 amino acids. The V gene end was trimmed by 7 bases and the J gene end by 2 bases; junction bases not matched to a gene: 6. Germline V gene data show CDR1 as MNHNS and CDR2 as SASEGT. CDR3 nucleotide sequence: TGTGCCAGCACCCCCGGGACAGGGGCCACAGATACGCAGTATATT. Its translation: CASTPGTGATDTQYI.

This chain uses TRBV10-3 with TRBJ1-2; 11 bases line up with TRBD1. CDR1 is ENHRY, CDR2 SYGVKD, per germline. CDR3 size: 19 residues. Trimming at V came to 3 bases and at J to 1 base, leaving 13 bases not matched to a gene. The CDR3 nucleotides are TGTGCCATCAGTGACCCTCTTGTGACAGGGACAGGGGGTAACTATGGCTACACCTTC. This sequence encodes CAISDPLVTGTGGNYGYTF.

In regard to this clonotype: At one end the junction does not follow the germline gene, possibly because of a read error. This sequence joins TRBV11-2 and TRBJ2-3, with D perhaps matching TRBD2 (6 bases). Germline-derived CDR1 and CDR2 are SGHAT and FQNNGV. The CDR3 runs 16 residues. The CDR3 bases are TGTGCCAGCAGCTTAGGGCCTAGCGTGAGATTCAATACGCAATATTTT. It codes for CASSLGPSVRFNTQYF.

This clonotype was detected many times. The CDR3 reads CASSSGTGIRAYEQYF. The DNA of the CDR3 is TGTGCCAGCAGCTCCGGGACAGGGATTAGGGCCTACGAGCAGTACTTC. The rearrangement joins TRBV6-2 or TRBV6-3 to TRBJ2-7; TRBD1 matches 9 bases. CDR1 and CDR2 from the germline V gene are MNHEY and SVGEGT. V lost 6 bases to trimming and J lost 2 bases; unmatched junction nucleotides: 11. CDR3 size: 16 residues.

About this clonotype itself: One junction end does not reproduce the germline sequence, and a read error may be involved. The rearrangement links TRBV6-2 or TRBV6-3 to TRBJ1-5, with 9 bases lining up with TRBD1. The CDR3 is 15 amino acids. CDR1 and CDR2 from the germline V gene are MNHEY and SVGEGT. CDR3 loop: CTSSGTGLSNQPQHF. For the CDR3, the DNA is TGTACCAGTTCCGGGACAGGGCTGAGTAATCAGCCCCAGCATTTT.

In the case of this clonotype: This likely comes from a read error, as the CDR3 has no conserved phenylalanine or tryptophan at its end. The V gene is TRBV10-3, the J gene TRBJ1-5; D gene uncertain. V lost 6 bases and J lost 6, with 15 bases in between. This CDR3 is 14 amino acids long. The germline CDR1 and CDR2 sequences are ENHRY and SYGVKD. In DNA, the CDR3 is TGTGCCATCAGCGAGGGCGGTGGGCCTCAGCCCCAGCATTCT. It codes for CAISEGGGPQPQHS.

As regards this clonotype: Germline is not matched at one junction end, which may reflect a read error. This rearrangement joins TRBV11-2 to TRBJ2-1; 8 bases map to TRBD1. Germline V gene lookup returns CDR1 SGHAT and CDR2 FQNNGV. CDR3 length equals 15 residues. CDR3 nucleotides: TGCGCCAGCAGCTTAACAGGGGGAGCCTACAATAAGCAGTTCTTC. Translating gives CASSLTGGAYNKQFF.